This T cell receptor beta chain was identified in a study of shared clonotypes between healthy human individuals. Study as a whole: Donor composition was a couple of women and three men, aged 18 to 49.

Assay: immunoSEQ multiplex PCR; the TCRdb copy retains only in-frame clones and omits some. The sample lists some 2,500,000 clones, just under 95% occurring once. This CDR3 comprises 13 residues. Germline CDR1 reads SQVTM; CDR2 reads ANQGSEA. On this clone itself: The antigen remains undetermined.

Notes on the study in general: What naive subsets generally showed was a larger estimated richness than memory subsets showed.

Study donors comprised healthy, HIV-negative adults devoid of recent acute infection or vaccination. Among the donors, all were Caucasian adults who lived in Nashville, Tennessee. The sequence was obtained from a man aged 18 to 30 in good health. Some clones in this sample may be carry-over from other donors' samples. Sequencing input: naive CD4+ T cells from PBMCs. Subset specified: CD45RA+ positively selected. The chain uses TRBV29-1 and TRBJ2-5, with D possibly matching TRBD1 (6 bases). Near its end, the DNA agrees better with TRBJ2-7, so the J call may be wrong. The CDR3 sequence is CSVGDTRSYEQYF. The DNA for the CDR3 is TGCAGCGTTGGGGACACCCGCTCCTACGAGCAGTACTTC.